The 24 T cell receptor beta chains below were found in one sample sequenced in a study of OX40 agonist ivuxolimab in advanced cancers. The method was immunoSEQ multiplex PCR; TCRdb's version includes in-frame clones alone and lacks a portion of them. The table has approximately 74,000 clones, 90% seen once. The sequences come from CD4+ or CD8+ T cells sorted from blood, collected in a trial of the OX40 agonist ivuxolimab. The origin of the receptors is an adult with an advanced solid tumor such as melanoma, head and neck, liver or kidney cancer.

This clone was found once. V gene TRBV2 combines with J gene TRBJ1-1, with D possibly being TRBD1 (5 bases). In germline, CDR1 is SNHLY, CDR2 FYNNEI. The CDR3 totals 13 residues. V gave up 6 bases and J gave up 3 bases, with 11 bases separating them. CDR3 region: CASRQEAHTEAFF. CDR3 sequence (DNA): TGTGCCAGCAGACAGGAGGCCCACACTGAAGCTTTCTTT. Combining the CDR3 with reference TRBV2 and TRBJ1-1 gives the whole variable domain EPEVTQTPSHQVTQMGQEVILRCVPISNHLYFYWYRQILGQKVEFLVSFYNNEISEKSEIFDDQFSVERPDGSNFTLKIRSTKLEDSAMYFCASRQEAHTEAFFGQGTRLTVV.

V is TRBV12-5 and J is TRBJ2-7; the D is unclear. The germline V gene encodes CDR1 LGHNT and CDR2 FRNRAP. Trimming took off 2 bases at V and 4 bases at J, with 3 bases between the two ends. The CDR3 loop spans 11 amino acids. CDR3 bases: TGTGCTAGTGGTTTGCTATACGAGCAGTACTTC. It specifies CASGLLYEQYF.

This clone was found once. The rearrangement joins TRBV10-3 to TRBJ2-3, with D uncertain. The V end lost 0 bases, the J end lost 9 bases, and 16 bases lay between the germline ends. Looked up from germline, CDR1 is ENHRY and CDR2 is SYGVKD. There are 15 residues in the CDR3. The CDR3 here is CAISESHPQAGTQYF. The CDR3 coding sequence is TGTGCCATCAGTGAGTCCCACCCCCAAGCTGGGACGCAGTATTTT.

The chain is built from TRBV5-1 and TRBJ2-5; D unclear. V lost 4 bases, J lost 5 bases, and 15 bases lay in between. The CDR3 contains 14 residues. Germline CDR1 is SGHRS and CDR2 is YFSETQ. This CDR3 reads CASSSLGGKETQYF. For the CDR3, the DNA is TGCGCCAGCAGCAGTCTGGGTGGCAAGGAGACCCAGTACTTC.

The CDR3: CASSPQGASNQPQHF. In DNA form, the CDR3 reads TGTGCCAGCAGTCCGCAGGGGGCTTCCAATCAGCCCCAGCATTTT. The chain carries TRBV7-6 and TRBJ1-5, with 8 bases identical to TRBD1. Germline V gives CDR1 SGHVS, CDR2 FNYEAQ. The CDR3 extends over 15 amino acids. With 6 bases clipped from V and 3 bases from J, the junction kept 7 bases outside the gene matches.

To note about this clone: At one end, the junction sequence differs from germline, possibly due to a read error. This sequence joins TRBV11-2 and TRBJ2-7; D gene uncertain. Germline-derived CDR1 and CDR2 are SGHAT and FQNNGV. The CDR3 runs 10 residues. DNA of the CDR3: TGTGCCAGCAGCCACGTCGAGCTGTACTTC. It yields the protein CASSHVELYF. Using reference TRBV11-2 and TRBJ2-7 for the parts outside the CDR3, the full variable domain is EAGVAQSPRYKIIEKRQSVAFWCNPISGHATLYWYQQILGQGPKLLIQFQNNGVVDDSQLPKDRFSAERLKGVDSTLKIQPAKLEDSAVYLCASSHVELYFGPGTRLTVT.

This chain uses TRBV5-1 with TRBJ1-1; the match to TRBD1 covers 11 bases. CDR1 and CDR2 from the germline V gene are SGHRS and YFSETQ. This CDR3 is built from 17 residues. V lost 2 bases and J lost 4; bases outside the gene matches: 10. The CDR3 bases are TGCGCCAGCAGCTTCGGGACAGGGGGTGTCGGGAGCACTGAAGCTTTCTTT. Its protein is CASSFGTGGVGSTEAFF.

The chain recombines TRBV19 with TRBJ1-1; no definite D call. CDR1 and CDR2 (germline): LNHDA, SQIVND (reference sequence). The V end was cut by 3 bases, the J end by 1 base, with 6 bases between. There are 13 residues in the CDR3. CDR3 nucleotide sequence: TGTGCCAGTAGTATTGAGAAGAACACTGAAGCTTTCTTT. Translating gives CASSIEKNTEAFF.

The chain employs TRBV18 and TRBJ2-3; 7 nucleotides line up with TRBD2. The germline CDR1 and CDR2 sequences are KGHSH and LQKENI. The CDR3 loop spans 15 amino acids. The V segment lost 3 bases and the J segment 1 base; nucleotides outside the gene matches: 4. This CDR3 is CASSPLTSGTDTQYF. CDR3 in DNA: TGTGCCAGCTCACCCCTAACTAGCGGCACAGATACGCAGTATTTT.

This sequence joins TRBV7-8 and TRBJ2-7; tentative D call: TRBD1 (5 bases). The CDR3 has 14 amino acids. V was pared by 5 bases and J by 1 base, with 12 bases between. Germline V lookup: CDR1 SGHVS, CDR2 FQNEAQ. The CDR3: CASSQGRASYEQYF. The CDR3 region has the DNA TGTGCCAGCAGCCAGGGCCGAGCTTCCTACGAGCAGTACTTC.

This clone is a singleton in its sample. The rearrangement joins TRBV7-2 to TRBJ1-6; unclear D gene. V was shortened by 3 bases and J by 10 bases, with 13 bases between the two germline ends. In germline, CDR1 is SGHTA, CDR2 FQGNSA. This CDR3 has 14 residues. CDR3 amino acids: CASSLRRVGSPLHF. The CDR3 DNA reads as TGTGCCAGCAGCTTGCGGAGGGTCGGCTCACCCCTCCACTTT. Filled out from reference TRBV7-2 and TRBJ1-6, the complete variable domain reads GAGVSQSPSNKVTEKGKDVELRCDPISGHTALYWYRQSLGQGLEFLIYFQGNSAPDKSGLPSDRFSAERTGGSVSTLTIQRTQQEDSAVYLCASSLRRVGSPLHFGNGTRLTVT.

CDR3 sequence (DNA): TGTGCCAGCAGCTTAGACAGTGACACTGAAGCTTTCTTT. Its translation is CASSLDSDTEAFF. This sequence joins TRBV7-2 and TRBJ1-1, with D unclear. Per germline, CDR1 SGHTA and CDR2 FQGNSA. This CDR3 region has 13 residues. V was trimmed by 1 base and J by 3 bases, leaving 6 bases between them.

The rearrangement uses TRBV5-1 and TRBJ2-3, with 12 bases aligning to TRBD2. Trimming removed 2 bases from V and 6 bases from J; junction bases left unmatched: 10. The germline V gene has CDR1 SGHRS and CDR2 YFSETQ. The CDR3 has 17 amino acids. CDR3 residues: CASSFTLLAGGYDTQYF. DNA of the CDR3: TGCGCCAGCAGCTTTACCCTACTAGCGGGGGGCTATGATACGCAGTATTTT.

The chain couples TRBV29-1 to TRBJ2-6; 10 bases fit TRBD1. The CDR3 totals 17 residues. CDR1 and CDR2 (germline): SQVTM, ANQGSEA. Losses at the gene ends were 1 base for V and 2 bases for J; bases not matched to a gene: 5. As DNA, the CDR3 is TGCAGCGTTGAAGCTGGGGACAGGGGAACTGGGGCCAACGTCCTGACTTTC. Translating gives CSVEAGDRGTGANVLTF.

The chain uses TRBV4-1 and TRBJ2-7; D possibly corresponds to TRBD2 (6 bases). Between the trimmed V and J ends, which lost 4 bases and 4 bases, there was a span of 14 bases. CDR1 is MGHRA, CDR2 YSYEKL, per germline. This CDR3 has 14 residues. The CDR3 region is CASSRNLATYEQYF. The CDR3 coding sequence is TGCGCCAGCAGCCGGAATCTAGCGACATACGAGCAGTACTTC.

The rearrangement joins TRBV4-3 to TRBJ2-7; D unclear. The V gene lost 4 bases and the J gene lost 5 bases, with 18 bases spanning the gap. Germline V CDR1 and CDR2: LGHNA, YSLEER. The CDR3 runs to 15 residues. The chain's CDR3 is CASSLTLSLGDEQYF. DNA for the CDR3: TGCGCCAGCAGCCTGACGCTGTCCCTCGGCGACGAGCAGTACTTC.

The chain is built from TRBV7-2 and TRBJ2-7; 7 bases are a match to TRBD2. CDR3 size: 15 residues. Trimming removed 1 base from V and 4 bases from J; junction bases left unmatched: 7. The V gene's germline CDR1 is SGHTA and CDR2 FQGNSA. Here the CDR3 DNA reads TGTGCCAGCAGCTTAGAGGCTAGCGGACCATACGAGCAGTACTTC. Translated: CASSLEASGPYEQYF.

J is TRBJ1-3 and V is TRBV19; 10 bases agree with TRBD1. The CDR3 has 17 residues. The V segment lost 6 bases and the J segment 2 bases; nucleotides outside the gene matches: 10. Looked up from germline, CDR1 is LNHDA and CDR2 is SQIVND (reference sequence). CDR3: CASSSGLGTGAGNTIYF. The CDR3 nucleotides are TGTGCCAGTAGCTCCGGACTGGGGACAGGGGCTGGAAACACCATATATTTT.

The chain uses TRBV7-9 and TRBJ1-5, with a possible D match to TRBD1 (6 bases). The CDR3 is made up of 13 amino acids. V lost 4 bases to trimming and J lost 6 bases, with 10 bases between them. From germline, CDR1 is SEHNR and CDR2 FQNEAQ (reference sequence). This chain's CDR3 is CASSSTGAQPQHF. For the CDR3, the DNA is TGTGCCAGCAGCTCGACAGGTGCTCAGCCCCAGCATTTT.

As DNA, the CDR3 is TGTGCCAGCAGCTTGGTACAGGGAGGCACCGGGGAGCTGTTTTTT. Amino acids: CASSLVQGGTGELFF. The genes are TRBV5-4 and TRBJ2-2; D is tentatively TRBD1 or TRBD2 (6 bases each). Germline V gene sequence: CDR1 SGHNT, CDR2 YYREEE (reference sequence). This CDR3 has 15 amino acids. V lost 0 bases to trimming and J lost 4 bases, with 10 bases between them.

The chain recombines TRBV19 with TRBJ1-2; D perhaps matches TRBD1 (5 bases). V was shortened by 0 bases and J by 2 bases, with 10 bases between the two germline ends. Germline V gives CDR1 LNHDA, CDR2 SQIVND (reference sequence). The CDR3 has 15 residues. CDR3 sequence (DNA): TGTGCCAGTAGTATAGATCGCGAGGGGAACTATGGCTACACCTTC. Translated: CASSIDREGNYGYTF.

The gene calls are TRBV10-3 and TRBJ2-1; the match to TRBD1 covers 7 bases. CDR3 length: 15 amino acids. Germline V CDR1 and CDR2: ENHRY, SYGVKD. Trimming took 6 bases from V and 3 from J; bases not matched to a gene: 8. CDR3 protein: CAIRDGQGDYNEQFF. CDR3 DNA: TGTGCCATCAGGGACGGGCAGGGGGACTACAATGAGCAGTTCTTC.

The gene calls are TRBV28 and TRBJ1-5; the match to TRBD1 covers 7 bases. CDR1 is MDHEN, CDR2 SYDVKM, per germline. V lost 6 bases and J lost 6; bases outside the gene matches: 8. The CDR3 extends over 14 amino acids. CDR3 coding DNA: TGTGCCAGCAGAAAGGGGGCGCAAGGTCAGCCCCAGCATTTT. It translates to CASRKGAQGQPQHF.

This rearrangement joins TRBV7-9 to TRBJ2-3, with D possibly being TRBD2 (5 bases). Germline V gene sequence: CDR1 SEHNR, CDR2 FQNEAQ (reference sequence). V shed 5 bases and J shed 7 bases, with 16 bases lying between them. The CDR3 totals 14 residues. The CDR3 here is CASSPPLAINTQYF. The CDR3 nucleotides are TGTGCCAGCAGCCCGCCCCTAGCAATAAATACGCAGTATTTT. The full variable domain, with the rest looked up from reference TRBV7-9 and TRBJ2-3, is DTGVSQNPRHKITKRGQNVTFRCDPISEHNRLYWYRQTLGQGPEFLTYFQNEAQLEKSRLLSDRFSAERPKGSFSTLEIQRTEQGDSAMYLCASSPPLAINTQYFGPGTRLTVL.